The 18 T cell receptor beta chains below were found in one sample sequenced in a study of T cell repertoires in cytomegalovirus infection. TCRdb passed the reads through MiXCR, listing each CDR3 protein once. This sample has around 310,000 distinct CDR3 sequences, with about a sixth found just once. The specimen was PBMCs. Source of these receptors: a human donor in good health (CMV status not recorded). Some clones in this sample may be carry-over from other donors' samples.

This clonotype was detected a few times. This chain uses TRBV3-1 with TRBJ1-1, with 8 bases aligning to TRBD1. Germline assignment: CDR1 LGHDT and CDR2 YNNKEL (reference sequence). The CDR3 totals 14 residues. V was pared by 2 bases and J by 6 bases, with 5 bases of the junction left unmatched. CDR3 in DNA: TGTGCCAGCAGCCAACAGGGGGCAGGGTCTGAAGCTTTCTTT. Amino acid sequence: CASSQQGAGSEAFF.

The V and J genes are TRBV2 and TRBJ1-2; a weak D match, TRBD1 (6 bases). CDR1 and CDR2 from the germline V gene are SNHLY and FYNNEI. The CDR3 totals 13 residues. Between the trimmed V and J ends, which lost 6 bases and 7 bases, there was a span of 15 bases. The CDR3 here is CASSRNREFGYTF. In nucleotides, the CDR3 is TGTGCCAGCAGCCGGAACAGGGAATTTGGCTACACCTTC.

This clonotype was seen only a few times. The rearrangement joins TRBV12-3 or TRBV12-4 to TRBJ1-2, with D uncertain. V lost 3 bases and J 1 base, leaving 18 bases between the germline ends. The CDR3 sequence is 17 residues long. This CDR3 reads CASSFPYVGANNYGYTF. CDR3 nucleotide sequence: TGTGCCAGCAGTTTCCCGTATGTGGGCGCAAATAACTATGGCTACACCTTC.

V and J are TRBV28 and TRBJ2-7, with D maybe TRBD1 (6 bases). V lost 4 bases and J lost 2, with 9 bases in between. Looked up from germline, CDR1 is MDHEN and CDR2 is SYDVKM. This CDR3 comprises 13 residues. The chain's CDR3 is CASSSGDTYEQYF. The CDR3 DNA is TGTGCCAGCAGTTCCGGGGACACCTACGAGCAGTACTTC.

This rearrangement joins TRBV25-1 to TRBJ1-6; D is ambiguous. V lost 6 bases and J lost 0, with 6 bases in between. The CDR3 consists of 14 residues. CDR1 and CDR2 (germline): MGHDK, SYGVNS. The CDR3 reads CASSWSSYNSPLHF. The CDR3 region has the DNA TGTGCCAGCAGCTGGAGCTCCTATAATTCACCCCTCCACTTT.

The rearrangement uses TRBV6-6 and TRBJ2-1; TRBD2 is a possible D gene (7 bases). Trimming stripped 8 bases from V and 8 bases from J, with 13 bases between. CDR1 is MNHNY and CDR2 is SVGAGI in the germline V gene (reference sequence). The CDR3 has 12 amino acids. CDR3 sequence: CASSKGGDEQFF. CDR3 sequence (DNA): TGTGCCAGCTCGAAGGGGGGGGATGAGCAGTTCTTC.

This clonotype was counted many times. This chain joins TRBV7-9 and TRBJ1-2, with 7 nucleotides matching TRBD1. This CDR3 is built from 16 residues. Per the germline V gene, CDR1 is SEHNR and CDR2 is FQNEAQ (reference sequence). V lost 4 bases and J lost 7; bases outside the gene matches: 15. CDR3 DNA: TGTGCCAGCAGCTCGGGTGGGACAGCCGAAAGGAGTGGCTACACCTTC. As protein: CASSSGGTAERSGYTF.

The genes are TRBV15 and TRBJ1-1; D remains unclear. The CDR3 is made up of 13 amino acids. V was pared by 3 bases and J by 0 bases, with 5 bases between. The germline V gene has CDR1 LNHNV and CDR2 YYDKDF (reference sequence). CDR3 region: CATSSELNTEAFF. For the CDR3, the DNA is TGTGCCACCAGCAGTGAATTGAACACTGAAGCTTTCTTT.

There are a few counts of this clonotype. DNA of the CDR3: TGCAGCGTTGGGGAGGGGTATTGGACTGAAGCTTTCTTT. Translation: CSVGEGYWTEAFF. The J gene is TRBJ1-1, the V gene TRBV29-1, with a tentative D call TRBD1 (5 bases). Between the trimmed V and J ends, which lost 4 bases and 5 bases, there was a span of 14 bases. The CDR3 consists of 13 residues. Per the germline V gene, CDR1 is SQVTM and CDR2 is ANQGSEA.

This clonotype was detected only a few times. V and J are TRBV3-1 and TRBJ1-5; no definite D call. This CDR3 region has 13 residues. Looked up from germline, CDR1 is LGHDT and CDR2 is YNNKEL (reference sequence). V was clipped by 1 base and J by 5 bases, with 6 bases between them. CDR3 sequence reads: CASSQGAYQPQHF. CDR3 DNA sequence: TGTGCCAGCAGCCAAGGGGCCTATCAGCCCCAGCATTTT.

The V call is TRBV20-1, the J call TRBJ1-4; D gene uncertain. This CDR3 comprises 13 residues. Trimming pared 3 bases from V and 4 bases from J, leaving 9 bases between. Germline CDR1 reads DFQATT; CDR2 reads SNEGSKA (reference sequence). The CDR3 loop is CSASGLYNEKLFF. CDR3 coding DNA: TGCAGTGCTAGTGGGCTCTATAATGAAAAACTGTTTTTT.

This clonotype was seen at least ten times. This chain's CDR3 is CASVPGTEKGYTF. The DNA of the CDR3 is TGTGCCAGCGTCCCCGGGACGGAGAAGGGCTACACCTTC. This chain connects TRBV28 to TRBJ1-2, with TRBD1 as a possible D gene (5 bases). Germline V gives CDR1 MDHEN, CDR2 SYDVKM. With 8 bases removed from V and 8 bases from J, the gap between germline ends came to 18 bases. The CDR3 spans 13 residues.

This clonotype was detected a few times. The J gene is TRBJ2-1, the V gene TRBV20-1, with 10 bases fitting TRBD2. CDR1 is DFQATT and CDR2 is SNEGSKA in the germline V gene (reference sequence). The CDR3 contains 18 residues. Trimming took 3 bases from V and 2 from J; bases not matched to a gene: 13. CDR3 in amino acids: CSASGAGGPLSTYNEQFF. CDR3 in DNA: TGCAGTGCTAGCGGAGCGGGGGGGCCTCTTTCTACCTACAATGAGCAGTTCTTC.

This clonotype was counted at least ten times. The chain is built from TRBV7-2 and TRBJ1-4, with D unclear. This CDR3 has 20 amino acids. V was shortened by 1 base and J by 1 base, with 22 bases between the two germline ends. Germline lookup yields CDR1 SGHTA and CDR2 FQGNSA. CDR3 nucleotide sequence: TGTGCCAGCAGCTTAGGAACCCCGTGGCGGACTGGCAAAACTAATGAAAAACTGTTTTTT. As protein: CASSLGTPWRTGKTNEKLFF.

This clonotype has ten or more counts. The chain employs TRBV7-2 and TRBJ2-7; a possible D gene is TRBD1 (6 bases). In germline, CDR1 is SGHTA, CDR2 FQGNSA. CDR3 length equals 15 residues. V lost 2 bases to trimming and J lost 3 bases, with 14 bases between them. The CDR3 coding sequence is TGTGCCAGCAGCTTACAGACAGGCGAAGGCTACGAGCAGTACTTC. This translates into CASSLQTGEGYEQYF.

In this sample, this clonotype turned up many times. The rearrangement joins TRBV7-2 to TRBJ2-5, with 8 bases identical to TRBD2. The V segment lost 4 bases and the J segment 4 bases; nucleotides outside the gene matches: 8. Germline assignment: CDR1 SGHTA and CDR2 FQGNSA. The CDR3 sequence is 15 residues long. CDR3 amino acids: CASSYAGLEGETQYF. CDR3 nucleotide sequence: TGTGCCAGCAGCTACGCGGGACTAGAAGGAGAGACCCAGTACTTC.

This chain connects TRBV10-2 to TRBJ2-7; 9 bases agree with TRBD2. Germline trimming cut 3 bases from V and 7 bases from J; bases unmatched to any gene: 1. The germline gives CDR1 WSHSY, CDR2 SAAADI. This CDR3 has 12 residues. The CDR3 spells CASSETSGEQYF. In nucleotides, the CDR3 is TGCGCCAGCAGTGAAACTAGCGGGGAGCAGTACTTC.

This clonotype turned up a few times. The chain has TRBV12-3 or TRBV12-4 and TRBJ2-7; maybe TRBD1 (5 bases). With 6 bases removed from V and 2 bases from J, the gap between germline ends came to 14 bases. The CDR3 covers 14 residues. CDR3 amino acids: CASRKAGSAYEQYF. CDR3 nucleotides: TGTGCCAGCAGAAAGGCAGGGTCCGCCTACGAGCAGTACTTC.